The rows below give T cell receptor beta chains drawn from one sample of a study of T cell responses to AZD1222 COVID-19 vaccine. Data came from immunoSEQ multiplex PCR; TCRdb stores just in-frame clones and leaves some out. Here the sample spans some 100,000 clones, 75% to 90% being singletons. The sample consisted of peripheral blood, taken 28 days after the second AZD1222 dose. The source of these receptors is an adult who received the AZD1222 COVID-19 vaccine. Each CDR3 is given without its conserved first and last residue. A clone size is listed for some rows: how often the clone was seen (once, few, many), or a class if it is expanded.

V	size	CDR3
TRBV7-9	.	ASSLAGAGETQY
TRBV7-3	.	ASSLGQGGWETQY
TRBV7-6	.	ASSLGDRDGEKLF
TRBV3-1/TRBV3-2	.	ASSDTSGRANEQF
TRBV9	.	ASSEGDVGYTIY
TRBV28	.	ASNRVYANEKLF
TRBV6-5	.	ASSYRDRGYGYT
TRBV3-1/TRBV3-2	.	ASSQTSARGKGTEAF
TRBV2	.	ASGDSNYGYT
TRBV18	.	ASSRLAGLDPYNEQF
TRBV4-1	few	ASSQDGSLRDTEAF
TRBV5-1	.	ASSHLTGSEYTEAF
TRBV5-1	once	ASSLLGWEAF
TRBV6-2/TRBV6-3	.	ASSIYGQSRTNYGYT
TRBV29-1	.	SVSDLADTEAF
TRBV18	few	ASSPESGGAGSEAF
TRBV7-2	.	ASRTGLAGGGEQY
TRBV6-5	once	ASRTGSASEKLF
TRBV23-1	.	ASSRLRGANGYT
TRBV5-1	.	ASSLASKDTEAF
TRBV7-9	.	ASSLQGNSPLH
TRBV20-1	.	SAGINYGYT
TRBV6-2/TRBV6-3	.	ASSRQNYGYT
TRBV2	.	ASRRASGGRITDTQY
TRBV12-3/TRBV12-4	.	ASSQGQGTEAF
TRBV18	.	ASSQTVGTGYYEQY
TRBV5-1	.	ASSAVKGGNTEAF
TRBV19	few	ASSIDLEGGVYNEQF
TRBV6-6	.	ASTPRGTGNTIY
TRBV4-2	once	ASRRMGQEKGYT
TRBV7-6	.	ASSLGAGVNTEAF
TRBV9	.	ASSVSGGHEQY
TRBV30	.	AWSPNYNEQF
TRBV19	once	ASSPGTGRSNYGYT
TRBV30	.	AWSVRLAGGYNEQF
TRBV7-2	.	ASSFSTNTEAF
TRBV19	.	ASSQTGLPGAEAF
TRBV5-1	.	ASSLNSYEQY
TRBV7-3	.	ASSLTGGANTEAF
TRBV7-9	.	ASSFTGAEAF
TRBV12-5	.	ASGLVMGRGRDNEQF
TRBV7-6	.	ASSFSWDTEAF
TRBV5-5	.	ASSLKHNTEAF
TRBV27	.	ASSYSVGGGGSPLH
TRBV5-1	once	ASSTDREGYEQY
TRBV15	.	ATSRERGAGYGYT
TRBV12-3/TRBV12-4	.	ASKGYTEAF
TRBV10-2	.	ASSGQKPSTNEKLF
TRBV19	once	ASSIVQGWTEAF